Presented here are 16 T cell receptor beta chains from one specimen sequenced in a study of regulatory T cells in long-lasting Graves disease. TCR beta libraries were built with iRepertoire HTBI primers and Arm-PCR of CDR3 regions. TCRdb analysed the multiplex PCR reads with MiXCR anew, one entry per CDR3 protein. The repertoire includes 440,000 or so distinct CDR3 sequences, about 15% of them detected once, and around 15% sits in the top ten. The time point: newly diagnosed GD, antithyroid drugs for less than 3 months. There was RNA extracted from PBMCs, and the TCR library was made from it. In addition, the sample was reused for a study of T cells in Graves' hyperthyroidism and ophthalmopathy.

Sample: peripheral blood mononuclear cells (PBMCs), taken at new diagnosis, from a patient treated with antithyroid drugs. The receptors here all came from a woman aged 30 to 39 with Graves disease.

This clonotype occurred many times. The chain carries TRBV18 and TRBJ2-7; D call uncertain. Germline CDR1 is KGHSH and CDR2 is LQKENI. CDR3 length: 12 residues. V was shortened by 2 bases and J by 3 bases, with 5 bases between the two germline ends. CDR3 sequence: CASSPNLYEQYF. CDR3 coding DNA: TGTGCCAGCTCACCAAACCTCTACGAGCAGTACTTC.

CDR3 in DNA: TGTGCCAGCAGCCCGTGGGAGTGGAACAATGAGCAGTTCTTC. Protein product: CASSPWEWNNEQFF. The rearrangement uses TRBV11-2 and TRBJ2-1, with a possible D match to TRBD2 (5 bases). V was trimmed by 5 bases and J by 5 bases, leaving 13 bases between them. This CDR3 has 14 amino acids. Per germline, CDR1 SGHAT and CDR2 FQNNGV. The whole variable domain, filled in from reference TRBV11-2 and TRBJ2-1, reads EAGVAQSPRYKIIEKRQSVAFWCNPISGHATLYWYQQILGQGPKLLIQFQNNGVVDDSQLPKDRFSAERLKGVDSTLKIQPAKLEDSAVYLCASSPWEWNNEQFFGPGTRLTVL.

Ten or more counts support this clonotype. This sequence joins TRBV9 and TRBJ2-5; 11 nucleotides align to TRBD2. Losses at the gene ends were 7 bases for V and 0 bases for J; bases not matched to a gene: 23. The CDR3 is made up of 21 amino acids. The germline V gene has CDR1 SGDLS and CDR2 YYNGEE. CDR3 sequence (DNA): TGTGCCAGCTCTTTCCCAACCTGGACTAGCGGGCAAAGGGGGTACCAAGAGACCCAGTACTTC. Its protein product is CASSFPTWTSGQRGYQETQYF.

The chain carries TRBV10-3 and TRBJ1-2, with 9 positions matching TRBD1. CDR1 is ENHRY, CDR2 SYGVKD, per germline. With 10 bases clipped from V and 7 bases from J, the junction kept 16 bases outside the gene matches. The CDR3 contains 15 residues. CDR3 loop: CATTSRDREDSGYTF. In DNA, the CDR3 is TGTGCCACCACCTCCAGGGACAGGGAGGACTCTGGCTACACCTTC.

This clonotype was observed many times. V usage is TRBV2 and J usage is TRBJ1-1, with a possible D match to TRBD1 (5 bases). CDR1 is SNHLY, CDR2 FYNNEI, per germline. This CDR3 region has 14 residues. With 5 bases removed from V and 3 bases from J, the gap between germline ends came to 13 bases. The CDR3 sequence: CASSPLTEDTEAFF. The CDR3, as DNA: TGTGCCAGCAGTCCTTTGACAGAAGACACTGAAGCTTTCTTT.

There are many counts of this clonotype. CDR3 bases: TGCAGTGCGCAAGACAGGGTTATCTCCTACGAGCAGTACTTC. It translates to CSAQDRVISYEQYF. The rearrangement joins TRBV20-1 to TRBJ2-7; the match to TRBD1 covers 7 bases. Germline V gene lookup returns CDR1 DFQATT and CDR2 SNEGSKA (reference sequence). With 6 bases clipped from V and 0 bases from J, the junction kept 8 bases outside the gene matches. The CDR3 is made up of 14 amino acids.

This clonotype was observed a few times. The rearrangement joins TRBV27 to TRBJ1-6; 12 nucleotides agree with TRBD1. Per the germline V gene, CDR1 is MNHEY and CDR2 is SMNVEV (reference sequence). V lost 6 bases and J lost 7; bases outside the gene matches: 16. The CDR3 extends over 19 amino acids. The chain's CDR3 is CASRTVTGTGGARNSPLHF. Written as DNA, the CDR3 is TGTGCCAGCAGGACCGTGACCGGGACAGGGGGCGCGCGGAATTCACCCCTCCACTTT.

As for this clonotype: The junction does not match germline at one end; this may be a read error. The V gene is TRBV9, the J gene TRBJ2-2, with TRBD2 matching over 14 bases. This CDR3 comprises 18 residues. Germline loops: CDR1 SGDLS, CDR2 YYNGEE. The CDR3 coding sequence is TGTGCCAGCAGCGTAGTGACTAGCGGGAGGGAGAACACCGGGGAGCTGTCTTTT. Protein: CASSVVTSGRENTGELSF.

This clonotype was picked up a small number of times. The chain recombines TRBV9 with TRBJ1-2, with D unclear. The CDR3 is 12 amino acids. Germline V lookup: CDR1 SGDLS, CDR2 YYNGEE. V lost 1 base and J lost 8, with 9 bases in between. CDR3 protein: CASSVNLGGYTF. Here the CDR3 DNA reads TGTGCCAGCAGCGTAAATCTTGGGGGCTACACCTTC.

A few counts support this clonotype. The chain employs TRBV19 and TRBJ2-5; 14 nucleotides agree with TRBD2. Trimming cost V 6 bases and J 7 bases; bases outside gene matches: 7. The CDR3 is made up of 15 amino acids. Germline-derived CDR1 and CDR2 are LNHDA and SQIVND (reference sequence). CDR3 DNA sequence: TGTGCCAGTAGCGGACTAGCGGGAGGTGGATTGACCCAGTACTTC. This translates into CASSGLAGGGLTQYF.

The rearrangement links TRBV5-5 to TRBJ1-1; no clear D gene. Germline V lookup: CDR1 SGHKS, CDR2 YYEKEE (reference sequence). The CDR3 sequence is 15 residues long. V was cut by 7 bases and J by 1 base, with 17 bases left in between. CDR3 sequence (DNA): TGTGCCAGCGCTGACCCTTGGGAGGGGAACACTGAAGCTTTCTTT. Amino acids: CASADPWEGNTEAFF.

This clonotype has a handful of counts. The rearrangement links TRBV7-9 to TRBJ2-1; D unresolved. V shed 5 bases and J shed 9 bases, with 8 bases lying between them. This CDR3 spans 11 amino acids. Germline CDR1 is SEHNR and CDR2 is FQNEAQ (reference sequence). CDR3 sequence: CASSPQSEQFF. In DNA form, the CDR3 reads TGTGCCAGCAGCCCTCAGAGTGAGCAGTTCTTC.

The chain recombines TRBV2 with TRBJ2-5; 8 bases are shared with TRBD2. V lost 6 bases to trimming and J lost 2 bases; unmatched junction nucleotides: 11. Germline values: CDR1 SNHLY, CDR2 FYNNEI. This CDR3 has 16 residues. Here the CDR3 DNA reads TGTGCCAGCAGACCTGCACTAGCGGCAGGGCAAGAGACCCAGTACTTC. It is translated as CASRPALAAGQETQYF.

This clonotype has a count of ten or more. The V and J genes are TRBV20-1 and TRBJ2-7; 9 bases agree with TRBD2. This CDR3 is 14 amino acids long. The germline CDR1 and CDR2 sequences are DFQATT and SNEGSKA (reference sequence). V lost 1 base and J lost 4; bases outside the gene matches: 5. CDR3 nucleotides: TGCAGTGCTAGAGGGGCTAGCGGGAAATACGAGCAGTACTTC. Amino acid sequence: CSARGASGKYEQYF.

This clonotype was seen at least ten times. The chain links TRBV27 to TRBJ2-1; maybe TRBD1 (6 bases). CDR3 length equals 16 residues. The germline CDR1 and CDR2 sequences are MNHEY and SMNVEV (reference sequence). V lost 0 bases to trimming and J lost 2 bases, with 11 bases between them. The CDR3 reads CASSLSGRGPYNEQFF. In DNA form, the CDR3 reads TGTGCCAGCAGTTTATCGGGCAGGGGCCCCTACAATGAGCAGTTCTTC.

This clonotype has ten or more counts. V usage is TRBV16 and J usage is TRBJ2-7; D unresolved. CDR1 KGHSY and CDR2 FQNENV come from the germline V gene. The CDR3 consists of 13 residues. V was trimmed by 4 bases and J by 5 bases, leaving 12 bases between them. CDR3 in DNA: TGTGCCAGCAGCCCGCATCGGACGGACGAGCAGTACTTC. Translation: CASSPHRTDEQYF.